A selection of T cell receptor beta chains follows, all from one sample in a study of T-cell reconstitution after alpha-beta-depleted transplantation in children. Using its own MiXCR run on the PCR reads, TCRdb lists one record per CDR3 protein. The sample records about 690,000 distinct CDR3 sequences, about 15% being singletons. The sample was PBMCs from the stem cell graft donor, taken from the stem cell graft. The receptors derive from a human donor who donated a stem cell graft to a child with acute myeloid leukemia. Both conserved end residues are part of each CDR3. A D gene is named only where the DNA matches it firmly. The size of a clone is reported for some rows only, either as once, few or many, or as a class for expanded clones.

clone size	D gene	V gene	J gene	CDR3 DNA	CDR3 protein
many	NA	TRBV4-1	TRBJ1-1	TGCGCCAGCAGCAAGGGGGGTAGAGACACTGAAGCTTTCTTT	CASSKGGRDTEAFF
many	NA	TRBV20-1	TRBJ1-1	TGCAGTGCTAGGCTAGAGGTAAACACTGAAGCTTTCTTT	CSARLEVNTEAFF
many	NA	TRBV7-2	TRBJ1-3	TGTGCCAGCAGCCCTCAGCCCCCCCGGCACTCTGGAAACACCATATATTTT	CASSPQPPRHSGNTIYF
many	NA	TRBV29-1	TRBJ1-2	TGCAGCGTTGGTCTGGTTTTTAACTATGGCTACACCTTC	CSVGLVFNYGYTF
many	TRBD1	TRBV20-1	TRBJ2-1	TGCAGTGCGGGGACAGGCTACTACAATGAGCAGTTCTTC	CSAGTGYYNEQFF
few	TRBD1	TRBV7-9	TRBJ1-2	TGTGCCAGCAGCTTATACGAGACAGGGTCCTATGGCTACACCTTC	CASSLYETGSYGYTF
many	NA	TRBV20-1	TRBJ1-3	TGCAGTGCTTCTCCAGGTGACACCATATATTTT	CSASPGDTIYF
NA	NA	TRBV12-3/TRBV12-4	TRBJ2-7	TGTGCCAGCAGTTTAGGACCCCCCGAGCAGTACTTC	CASSLGPPEQYF
many	NA	TRBV29-1	TRBJ2-3	TGCAGCGTTGTTCCCGATACGCAGTATTTT	CSVVPDTQYF
many	NA	TRBV5-6	TRBJ2-7	TGTGCCAGCAGCTTACTGACAGGAACCTACGAGCAGTACTTC	CASSLLTGTYEQYF
NA	TRBD1	TRBV7-6	TRBJ2-5	TGTGCCAGCCGGGTAGGGGGCCCCCAAGAGACCCAGTACTTC	CASRVGGPQETQYF
few	NA	TRBV5-1	TRBJ1-1	TGCGCCAGCAGCTTGGAGGGGCGCCTGAACACTGAAGCTTTCTTT	CASSLEGRLNTEAFF
NA	TRBD1	TRBV4-1	TRBJ2-2	TGCGCCAGCAGCCAAGTAGGCAGGGGGTACGGGGAGCTGTTTTTT	CASSQVGRGYGELFF
many	TRBD1	TRBV20-1	TRBJ1-2	TGCAGTGCGAGTCCCGGGACAGGCTATGGCTACACCTTC	CSASPGTGYGYTF
many	TRBD2	TRBV20-1	TRBJ2-5	TGCAGTTCTCAGCGGGAACAAGAGACCCAGTACTTC	CSSQREQETQYF
NA	NA	TRBV27	TRBJ2-1	TGTGCCAGCAGTTTTTCGGAGTTTACCTCCCACAATGAGCAGTTCTTC	CASSFSEFTSHNEQFF
few	NA	TRBV20-1	TRBJ1-2	TGCAGTGCTAGAGATCCTAGGTCGGCAGTAAACTATGGCTACACCTTC	CSARDPRSAVNYGYTF
many	TRBD1	TRBV7-9	TRBJ2-5	TGTGCCAGCAGCCCCGGGACAGGGAGAGAGACCCAGTACTTC	CASSPGTGRETQYF
many	NA	TRBV18	TRBJ2-7	TGTGCCAGCTCACCACGACGGGACTCCTACGAGCAGTACTTC	CASSPRRDSYEQYF
many	NA	TRBV5-6	TRBJ1-3	TGTGCCAGCAGACCAGGGGCGTTAGGAAACACCATATATTTT	CASRPGALGNTIYF
NA	NA	TRBV12-3/TRBV12-4	TRBJ2-3	TGTGCCAGCAGTTACGGAGGCTGGGGCACAGATACGCAGTATTTT	CASSYGGWGTDTQYF
few	TRBD1	TRBV19	TRBJ2-1	TGTGCCAGTAGTATACTCCAGGACAGGCGGTACAATGAGCAGTTCTTC	CASSILQDRRYNEQFF
many	TRBD1	TRBV29-1	TRBJ1-2	TGCAGCGTGTCAACAGGGGGCAGAGGCTATGGCTACACCTTC	CSVSTGGRGYGYTF
NA	NA	TRBV5-6	TRBJ2-5	TGTGCCAGCGCCACCGGGCGCGCGGGGACCCAGTACTTC	CASATGRAGTQYF
many	NA	TRBV29-1	TRBJ2-3	TGCAGCGCAACTTGGGGGGCCTATCCAGGAGATACGCAGTATTTT	CSATWGAYPGDTQYF
many	NA	TRBV20-1	TRBJ2-1	TGCAGTGCTGGGGGTAGGGCCCCCTACAATGAGCAGTTCTTC	CSAGGRAPYNEQFF
NA	TRBD1	TRBV12-3/TRBV12-4	TRBJ2-5	TGTGCCAGCATTCCTGCGACAGGGGGCGAGGAGACCCAGTACTTC	CASIPATGGEETQYF
many	NA	TRBV5-1	TRBJ2-5	TGCGCCAGCAGCTTGGGAGTTCGGGAGACCCAGTACTTC	CASSLGVRETQYF
NA	TRBD2	TRBV20-1	TRBJ2-7	TGCAGTGCTAGAGATCCGGCGGGGGGGAACTACGAGCAGTACTTC	CSARDPAGGNYEQYF
few	NA	TRBV7-9	TRBJ1-5	TGTGCCAGCAGCTTAGGGGAGATGAGCAATCAGCCCCAGCATTTT	CASSLGEMSNQPQHF
many	TRBD2	TRBV11-2	TRBJ2-7	TGTGCCAGCAGCTTTGCATCTCGACTAGCGATCGCATACGAGCAGTACTTC	CASSFASRLAIAYEQYF
few	TRBD1	TRBV28	TRBJ1-3	TGTGCCAGCAGTTCCACCGGGACAGGGTGGAGGAACACCATATATTTT	CASSSTGTGWRNTIYF
NA	NA	TRBV3-1	TRBJ2-7	TGTGCCAGCAGCCAAGAACCAGGGGTGAACGAGCAGTACTTC	CASSQEPGVNEQYF
NA	NA	TRBV4-3	TRBJ2-6	TGCGCCAGCAGCCAAGATACAGGAACTGGGGCCAACGTCCTGACTTTC	CASSQDTGTGANVLTF
NA	NA	TRBV7-2	TRBJ1-1	TGTGCCAGCAGCTTAGGGGGGACACCGAACACTGAAGCTTTCTTT	CASSLGGTPNTEAFF
NA	TRBD1	TRBV5-1	TRBJ2-2	TGCGCCAGCAGCCGTTTGGGACAGACCGGGGAGCTGTTTTTT	CASSRLGQTGELFF